This entry concerns a single T cell receptor (beta chain). The entry originates in a study of CD8 T cells in Susac syndrome. Reverse transcription of 0.5 to 1 ug RNA was performed with random hexamers. Using its own MiXCR run on the immunoSEQ multiplex PCR reads, TCRdb lists one record per CDR3 protein. The data show 150,000 or so distinct CDR3 sequences, 94% seen once. Germline V gives CDR1 KGHSH, CDR2 LQKENI. This CDR3 has 17 amino acids. V gave up 3 bases and J gave up 1 base, with 13 bases separating them. Source material: CD4+ T cells from PBMCs. The chain links TRBV18 to TRBJ2-6; D call uncertain. This TCR was sampled from a human donor with multiple sclerosis. DNA of the CDR3: TGTGCCAGCTCACCCCAGGACGTCATTTCTGGGGCCAACGTCCTGACTTTC. Its translation is CASSPQDVISGANVLTF.